This TCR beta chain was retrieved from a study of blood T cell repertoires in COVID-19. At the level of the study: From T cells, B-cell-depleted T cells, or PBMCs came the material, which was cDNA or gDNA.

Trimming left V 2 bases short and J 9 bases short, with 8 bases between. Germline V gene sequence: CDR1 SGHTA, CDR2 FQGNSA. The CDR3 consists of 11 residues. Assay used: immunoSEQ multiplex PCR; TCRdb lists only in-frame clones, some missing. The sample has around 150,000 clones, 82% seen once. The rearrangement links TRBV7-2 to TRBJ2-7; a possible D gene is TRBD2 (5 bases). The sample was peripheral blood. The sequence derives from a woman older than 75 with acute or convalescent COVID-19. This CDR3 reads CASSLYRGQYF. CDR3 sequence (DNA): TGTGCCAGCAGCTTATACCGGGGGCAGTACTTC.